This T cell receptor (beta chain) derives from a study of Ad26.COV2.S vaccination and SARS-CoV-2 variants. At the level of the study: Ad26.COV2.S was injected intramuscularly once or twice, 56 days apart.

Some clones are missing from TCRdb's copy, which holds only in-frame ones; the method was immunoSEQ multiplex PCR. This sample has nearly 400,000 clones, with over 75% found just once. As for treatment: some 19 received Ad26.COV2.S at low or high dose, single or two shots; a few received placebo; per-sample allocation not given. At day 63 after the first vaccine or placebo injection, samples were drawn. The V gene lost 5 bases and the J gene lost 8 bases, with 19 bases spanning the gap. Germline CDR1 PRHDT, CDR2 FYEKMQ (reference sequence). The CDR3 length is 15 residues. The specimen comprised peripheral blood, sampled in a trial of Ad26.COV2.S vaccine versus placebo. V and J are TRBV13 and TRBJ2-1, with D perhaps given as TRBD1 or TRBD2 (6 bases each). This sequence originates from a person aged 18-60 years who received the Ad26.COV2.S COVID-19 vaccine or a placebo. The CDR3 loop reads CASSRLGGLGDEQFF. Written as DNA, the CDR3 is TGTGCCAGCAGCCGCCTGGGGGGCCTGGGGGATGAGCAGTTCTTC.